These 21 T cell receptor beta chains came from one sample sequenced in a study of human T cells and chemical hapten exposure. Regarding time point: patch test 3, about 24 weeks after DPC sensitization. The treatment is: therapeutic diphenylcyclopropenone sensitization with weekly scalp DPC. MiXCR, applied by TCRdb to the RACE reads, yields one record per CDR3 protein. The profile shows 100,000 or so distinct CDR3 sequences, less than 45% of them singletons. The source material was whole blood, sampled in connection with sensitization to the hapten diphenylcyclopropenone (DPC). These receptors were obtained from a man aged 35 to 55 with alopecia areata. Some clones in this sample may be carry-over from other donors' samples.

The V and J genes are TRBV5-1 and TRBJ1-1, with D uncertain. The CDR3 has 15 amino acids. Germline V CDR1 and CDR2: SGHRS, YFSETQ. V shed 0 bases and J shed 1 base, with 10 bases lying between them. The CDR3 region has the DNA TGCGCCAGCAGCTTGGATGGGCTTCGGAACACTGAAGCTTTCTTT. This sequence encodes CASSLDGLRNTEAFF.

The V and J genes are TRBV12-3 or TRBV12-4 and TRBJ1-5, with D possibly TRBD1 on 6 matching bases. The CDR3 length is 15 residues. The V end was cut by 5 bases, the J end by 4 bases, with 15 bases between. The CDR3 region is CASSLSDRSNQPQHF. CDR3 in DNA: TGTGCCAGCAGTCTTTCTGACAGGTCGAATCAGCCCCAGCATTTT.

The rearrangement joins TRBV11-2 to TRBJ2-7; no firm D call. Germline CDR1 SGHAT, CDR2 FQNNGV. V was cut by 5 bases and J by 0 bases, with 8 bases left in between. CDR3 length: 13 amino acids. CDR3 DNA: TGTGCCAGCAGCATTACAGACTCCTACGAGCAGTACGTC. This codes for CASSITDSYEQYV.

The CDR3 DNA is TGCGCCAGCAGCCAAGAAGTCGCGAGCACAGATACGCAGTATTTT. Translating gives CASSQEVASTDTQYF. The rearrangement uses TRBV4-3 and TRBJ2-3; D not resolved. The germline V gene has CDR1 LGHNA and CDR2 YSLEER. The CDR3 is made up of 15 amino acids. Trimming stripped 0 bases from V and 0 bases from J, with 7 bases between.

This clonotype was counted a few times. The chain combines TRBV7-2 with TRBJ2-2, with D possibly matching TRBD2 (5 bases). CDR3 length: 16 residues. V shed 1 base and J shed 1 base, with 10 bases lying between them. Per the germline V gene, CDR1 is SGHTA and CDR2 is FQGNSA. CDR3 amino acids: CASSLEIAMNTGELFF. CDR3 DNA: TGTGCCAGCAGCTTAGAGATAGCGATGAACACCGGGGAGCTGTTTTTT.

This chain joins TRBV3-1 and TRBJ2-5; D gene uncertain. V was trimmed by 0 bases and J by 2 bases, leaving 10 bases between them. The CDR3 is 15 residues long. CDR1 is LGHDT and CDR2 is YNNKEL in the germline V gene (reference sequence). CDR3 bases: TGTGCCAGCAGCCAAGATGAATTACTTCAAGAGACCCAGTACTTC. Translated, it gives CASSQDELLQETQYF.

V is TRBV6-5 and J is TRBJ2-2; a weak D match, TRBD1 (6 bases). Trimming took 7 bases from V and 1 from J, leaving 7 bases between them. CDR1 and CDR2 (germline): MNHEY, SVGAGI. The CDR3 spans 13 residues. The chain's CDR3 is CASMGQNTGELFF. The CDR3 DNA sequence: TGTGCCAGCATGGGACAGAACACCGGGGAGCTGTTTTTT.

There are a few counts of this clonotype. V gene TRBV6-5 combines with J gene TRBJ2-3; D not certain. V lost 5 bases and J lost 1, with 10 bases in between. This CDR3 region has 14 residues. The germline V gene has CDR1 MNHEY and CDR2 SVGAGI. CDR3: CASSDNGGTDTQYF. The CDR3 bases are TGTGCCAGCAGTGATAACGGAGGCACAGATACGCAGTATTTT.

This clonotype was counted between two and nine times. The chain couples TRBV6-5 to TRBJ2-2, with 8 bases matching TRBD2. The V segment lost 5 bases and the J segment 1 base; nucleotides outside the gene matches: 9. CDR1 is MNHEY, CDR2 SVGAGI, per germline. The CDR3 has 17 residues. The CDR3 protein is CASSMSGGLENTGELFF. In DNA form, the CDR3 reads TGTGCCAGCAGTATGTCGGGGGGGCTAGAGAACACCGGGGAGCTGTTTTTT.

This clonotype was observed a handful of times. This chain uses TRBV29-1 with TRBJ2-1, with 10 bases matching TRBD1. The germline CDR1 and CDR2 sequences are SQVTM and ANQGSEA. The CDR3 contains 14 residues. V was clipped by 3 bases and J by 3 bases; unmatched bases: 2. CDR3 nucleotide sequence: TGCAGCGTTGAGGACAGGGGGAACTACAATGAGCAGTTCTTC. Residues: CSVEDRGNYNEQFF.

The chain recombines TRBV7-2 with TRBJ2-5; tentative D call: TRBD1 (6 bases). CDR3 size: 14 residues. Trimming removed 0 bases at V and 6 bases at J, with 11 bases between. Germline V lookup: CDR1 SGHTA, CDR2 FQGNSA. The CDR3 region is CASSLAWQGKTQYF. The DNA for the CDR3 is TGTGCCAGCAGCTTAGCATGGCAGGGGAAGACCCAGTACTTC.

This clonotype was recorded a few times. This sequence joins TRBV29-1 and TRBJ2-1; D is tentatively TRBD1 or TRBD2 (5 bases each). Germline CDR1 and CDR2: SQVTM and ANQGSEA. V was pared by 0 bases and J by 7 bases, with 13 bases between. This CDR3 has 14 residues. The CDR3 bases are TGCAGCGTTGAAGAAGGGCAGGGAGCTAATGAGCAGTTCTTC. It translates to CSVEEGQGANEQFF.

The V and J genes are TRBV11-2 and TRBJ2-7; possible D gene TRBD2, 6 bases. Trimming shortened V by 0 bases and J by 3 bases, and 12 bases separated the two germline ends. This CDR3 has 15 residues. Germline CDR1 and CDR2: SGHAT and FQNNGV. CDR3 DNA sequence: TGTGCCAGCAGCTTAGACCGGACTACCATCTACGAGCAGTACTTC. Its translation is CASSLDRTTIYEQYF.

V gene TRBV6-2 or TRBV6-3 combines with J gene TRBJ2-7, with 7 bases lining up with TRBD1. The V and J ends lost 6 bases and 3 bases, in that order; junction bases with no gene match: 8. This CDR3 comprises 14 residues. Per the germline V gene, CDR1 is MNHEY and CDR2 is SVGEGT. As DNA, the CDR3 is TGTGCCAGCAGCCAGACAGGGACCTACTACGAGCAGTACTTC. Protein: CASSQTGTYYEQYF.

This clonotype was counted only a few times. This sequence joins TRBV7-2 and TRBJ1-3; no clear D gene. The CDR3 has 16 amino acids. The ends were cut back, 3 bases at V and 2 bases at J, with 14 bases in the middle. CDR1 and CDR2 from the germline V gene are SGHTA and FQGNSA. The CDR3 protein is CASSFMRVEPGNTIYF. CDR3 nucleotides: TGTGCCAGCAGCTTTATGCGGGTTGAGCCTGGAAACACCATATATTTT. The complete variable domain, with remaining parts taken from reference TRBV7-2 and TRBJ1-3, reads GAGVSQSPSNKVTEKGKDVELRCDPISGHTALYWYRQSLGQGLEFLIYFQGNSAPDKSGLPSDRFSAERTGGSVSTLTIQRTQQEDSAVYLCASSFMRVEPGNTIYFGEGSWLTVV.

This clonotype was picked up a small number of times. V and J are TRBV7-9 and TRBJ2-4, with D possibly being TRBD2 (5 bases). Germline CDR1 reads SEHNR; CDR2 reads FQNEAQ (reference sequence). This CDR3 region has 15 residues. Trimming left V 3 bases short and J 7 bases short, with 16 bases between. This CDR3 is CASSLEATSWNIQYF. The CDR3 DNA follows: TGTGCCAGCAGCTTGGAGGCAACAAGCTGGAACATTCAGTACTTC.

The chain couples TRBV29-1 to TRBJ1-1; D is ambiguous. Per germline, CDR1 SQVTM and CDR2 ANQGSEA. Trimming removed 7 bases from V and 0 bases from J, with 18 bases in between. The CDR3 has 15 residues. The CDR3 DNA sequence: TGCAGCGCAAACCCTGGGCTCGGACTGAACACTGAAGCTTTCTTT. Its translation is CSANPGLGLNTEAFF.

This clonotype was counted ten times or more. The V gene is TRBV2, the J gene TRBJ2-3; 9 bases line up with TRBD1. Germline assignment: CDR1 SNHLY and CDR2 FYNNEI. This CDR3 has 14 amino acids. The V gene end was trimmed by 4 bases and the J gene end by 5 bases; junction bases not matched to a gene: 4. CDR3 region: CASSVRQGEDTQYF. Written as DNA, the CDR3 is TGTGCCAGCAGTGTACGACAGGGGGAAGATACGCAGTATTTT.

This clonotype showed up just a few times. This chain uses TRBV20-1 with TRBJ2-3; TRBD2 matches 12 bases. Germline CDR1 DFQATT, CDR2 SNEGSKA (reference sequence). The CDR3 sequence is 13 residues long. Trimming removed 5 bases from V and 9 bases from J; junction bases left unmatched: 6. The CDR3 reads CSASLAGGDTQYF. The CDR3 nucleotides are TGCAGTGCTTCACTAGCGGGAGGTGACACGCAGTATTTT.

In its sample, this clonotype was seen once. The chain links TRBV28 to TRBJ2-5; D gene uncertain. CDR1 is MDHEN and CDR2 is SYDVKM in the germline V gene. The CDR3 has 11 residues. V dropped 6 bases and J dropped 7 bases, with 9 bases sitting between them. The CDR3 spells CASSHGPTQYF. As DNA, the CDR3 is TGTGCCAGCAGCCATGGTCCGACCCAGTACTTC.

There are a few counts of this clonotype. The rearrangement joins TRBV6-5 to TRBJ2-5; no reliable D call. Trimming took 6 bases from V and 0 from J, leaving 11 bases between them. The CDR3 runs to 14 residues. Germline assignment: CDR1 MNHEY and CDR2 SVGAGI. CDR3 in amino acids: CASRPQSYQETQYF. CDR3 DNA: TGTGCCAGCAGGCCCCAGTCCTACCAAGAGACCCAGTACTTC.